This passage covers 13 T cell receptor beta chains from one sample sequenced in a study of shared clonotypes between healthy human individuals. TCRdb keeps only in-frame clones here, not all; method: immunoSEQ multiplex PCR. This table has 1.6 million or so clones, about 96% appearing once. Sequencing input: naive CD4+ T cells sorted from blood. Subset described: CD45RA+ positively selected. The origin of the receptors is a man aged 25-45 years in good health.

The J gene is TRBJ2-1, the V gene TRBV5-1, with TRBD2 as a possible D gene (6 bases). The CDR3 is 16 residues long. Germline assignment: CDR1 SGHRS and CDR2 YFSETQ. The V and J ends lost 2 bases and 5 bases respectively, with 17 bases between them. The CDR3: CASSFPRDFGNNEQFF. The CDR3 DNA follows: TGCGCCAGCAGCTTCCCTCGGGACTTTGGTAACAATGAGCAGTTCTTC.

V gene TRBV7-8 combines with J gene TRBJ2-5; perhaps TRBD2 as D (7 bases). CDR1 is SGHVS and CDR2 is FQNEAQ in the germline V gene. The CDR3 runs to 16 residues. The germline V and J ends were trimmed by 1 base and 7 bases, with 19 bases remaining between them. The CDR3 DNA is TGTGCCAGCAGCTTAGGAGGGGGAGGGTACGTGGTGACCCAGTACTTC. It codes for CASSLGGGGYVVTQYF.

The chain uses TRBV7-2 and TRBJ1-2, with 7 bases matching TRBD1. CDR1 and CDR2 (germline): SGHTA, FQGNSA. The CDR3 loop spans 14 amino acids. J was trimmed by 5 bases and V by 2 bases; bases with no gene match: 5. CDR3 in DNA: TGTGCCAGCAGCTTAAACGCAGGGGGATATGGCTACACCTTC. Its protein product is CASSLNAGGYGYTF.

The CDR3 sequence is CASSLLSGDYQETQYF. CDR3 bases: TGTGCCAGCAGCTTGCTTAGCGGGGACTACCAAGAGACCCAGTACTTC. This chain uses TRBV5-4 with TRBJ2-5; TRBD2 matches 8 bases. Germline CDR1 and CDR2: SGHNT and YYREEE (reference sequence). V shed 1 base and J 0 bases; nucleotides not matched to a gene: 5. CDR3 size: 16 residues.

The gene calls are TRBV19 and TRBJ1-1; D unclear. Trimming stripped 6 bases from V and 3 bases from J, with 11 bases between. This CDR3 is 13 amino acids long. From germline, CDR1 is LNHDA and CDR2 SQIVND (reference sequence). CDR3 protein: CASSTVIDTEAFF. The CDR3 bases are TGTGCCAGTAGCACAGTGATCGACACTGAAGCTTTCTTT.

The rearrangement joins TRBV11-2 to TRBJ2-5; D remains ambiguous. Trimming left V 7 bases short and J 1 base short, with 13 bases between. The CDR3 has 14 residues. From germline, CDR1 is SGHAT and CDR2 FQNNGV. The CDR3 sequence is CASTTLPGQETQYF. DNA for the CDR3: TGTGCCAGCACCACCCTCCCGGGCCAAGAGACCCAGTACTTC.

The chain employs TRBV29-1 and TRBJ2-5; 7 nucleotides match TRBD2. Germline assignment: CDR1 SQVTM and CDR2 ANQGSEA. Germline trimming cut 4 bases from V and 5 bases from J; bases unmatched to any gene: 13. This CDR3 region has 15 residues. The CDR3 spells CSVGKAGVVGETQYF. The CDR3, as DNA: TGCAGCGTTGGTAAGGCGGGAGTGGTGGGCGAGACCCAGTACTTC.

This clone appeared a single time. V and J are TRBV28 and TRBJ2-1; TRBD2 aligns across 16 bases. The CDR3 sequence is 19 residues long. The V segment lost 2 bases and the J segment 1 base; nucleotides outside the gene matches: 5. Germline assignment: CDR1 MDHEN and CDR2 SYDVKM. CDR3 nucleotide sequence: TGTGCCAGCAGTTTAGGTGGGACTAGCGGGAGGGCGTCCTACAATGAGCAGTTCTTC. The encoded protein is CASSLGGTSGRASYNEQFF.

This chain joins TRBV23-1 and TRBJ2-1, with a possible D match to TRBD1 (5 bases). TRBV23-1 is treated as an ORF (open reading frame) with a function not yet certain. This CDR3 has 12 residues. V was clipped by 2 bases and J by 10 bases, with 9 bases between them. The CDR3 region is CASSQLRQEQFF. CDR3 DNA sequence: TGCGCCAGCAGTCAACTGAGACAGGAGCAGTTCTTC.

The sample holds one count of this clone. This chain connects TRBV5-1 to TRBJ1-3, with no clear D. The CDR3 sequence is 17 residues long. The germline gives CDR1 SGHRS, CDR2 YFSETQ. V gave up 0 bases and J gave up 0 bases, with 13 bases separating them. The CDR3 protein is CASSLVAVGLSGNTIYF. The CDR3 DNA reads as TGCGCCAGCAGCTTGGTGGCAGTCGGCCTCTCTGGAAACACCATATATTTT.

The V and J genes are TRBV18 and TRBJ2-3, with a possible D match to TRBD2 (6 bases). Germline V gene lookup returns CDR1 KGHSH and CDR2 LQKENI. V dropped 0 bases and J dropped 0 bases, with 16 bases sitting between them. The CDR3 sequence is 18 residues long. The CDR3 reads CASSPPFPAGPSTDTQYF. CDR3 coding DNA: TGTGCCAGCTCACCACCCTTTCCGGCGGGACCGAGCACAGATACGCAGTATTTT.

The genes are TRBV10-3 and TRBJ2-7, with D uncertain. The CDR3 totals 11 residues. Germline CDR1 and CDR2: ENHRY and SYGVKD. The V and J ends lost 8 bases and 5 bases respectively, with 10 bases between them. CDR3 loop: CAISPRDEQYF. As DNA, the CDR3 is TGTGCCATCTCTCCCCGGGACGAGCAGTACTTC.

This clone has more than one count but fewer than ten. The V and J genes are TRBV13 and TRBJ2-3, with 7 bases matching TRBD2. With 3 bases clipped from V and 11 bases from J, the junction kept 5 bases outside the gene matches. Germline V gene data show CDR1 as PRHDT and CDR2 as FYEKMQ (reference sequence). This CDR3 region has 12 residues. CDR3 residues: CASSFTSDWQYF. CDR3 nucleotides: TGTGCCAGCAGCTTCACTAGCGATTGGCAGTATTTT.